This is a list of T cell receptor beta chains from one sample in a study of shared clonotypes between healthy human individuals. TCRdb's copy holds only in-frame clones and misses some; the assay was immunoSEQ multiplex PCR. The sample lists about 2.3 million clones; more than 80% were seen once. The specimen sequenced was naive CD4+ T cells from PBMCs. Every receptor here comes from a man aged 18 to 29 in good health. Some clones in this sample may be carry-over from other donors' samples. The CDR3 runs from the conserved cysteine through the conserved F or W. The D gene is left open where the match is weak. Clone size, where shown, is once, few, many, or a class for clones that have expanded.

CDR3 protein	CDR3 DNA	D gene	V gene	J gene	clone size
CASAPGQGASGYTF	TGTGCCAGCGCTCCGGGACAGGGGGCTTCTGGCTACACCTTC	TRBD1	TRBV28	TRBJ1-2	.
CASSLITGQGLSTDTQYF	TGTGCCAGCAGTTTAATTACGGGACAGGGCCTTAGCACAGATACGCAGTATTTT	TRBD1	TRBV28	TRBJ2-3	.
CASKVAGSYNEQFF	TGTGCCAGTAAAGTAGCGGGTAGCTACAATGAGCAGTTCTTC	TRBD2	TRBV19	TRBJ2-1	.
CASSVRTGQAGELFF	TGTGCCAGCAGCGTACGGACAGGGCAGGCCGGGGAGCTGTTTTTT	TRBD1	TRBV7-6	TRBJ2-2	.
CASSVDRATDTQYF	TGCGCCAGCAGCGTGGACAGGGCCACAGATACGCAGTATTTT	TRBD1	TRBV5-1	TRBJ2-3	once
CASMGAQPGQIYEQYF	TGTGCCAGCATGGGGGCCCAGCCGGGACAGATTTACGAGCAGTACTTC	TRBD1	TRBV28	TRBJ2-7	.
CASSLAGASGRNEQFF	TGTGCCAGCAGCTTGGCAGGGGCTAGCGGGAGGAATGAGCAGTTCTTC	TRBD2	TRBV5-4	TRBJ2-1	.
CASSYSLAGPTDTQYF	TGTGCCAGCAGTTACTCCCTAGCGGGACCCACAGATACGCAGTATTTT	TRBD2	TRBV6-6	TRBJ2-3	once
CAISGYDSPRSYGYTF	TGTGCCATCAGTGGATACGACAGCCCTCGAAGCTATGGCTACACCTTC	.	TRBV10-3	TRBJ1-2	.
CASSFRPIPQETQYF	TGTGCCAGCAGTTTCCGACCCATTCCCCAAGAGACCCAGTACTTC	.	TRBV6-5	TRBJ2-5	once
CAWVGQPNTEAFF	TGTGCCTGGGTCGGACAGCCTAACACTGAAGCTTTCTTT	.	TRBV30	TRBJ1-1	few
CASQPAGGWNEQFF	TGTGCCAGTCAACCAGCGGGAGGGTGGAATGAGCAGTTCTTC	TRBD2	TRBV28	TRBJ2-1	once
CASSASLAGGGEQFF	TGTGCCAGCAGCGCATCACTAGCGGGAGGTGGTGAGCAGTTCTTC	TRBD2	TRBV9	TRBJ2-1	.
CAISESAGNWEQYF	TGTGCCATCAGTGAGTCGGCGGGGAACTGGGAGCAGTACTTC	.	TRBV10-3	TRBJ2-7	.
CASSQTLNSGNTIYF	TGTGCCAGCTCCCAAACGCTGAACTCGGGAAACACCATATATTTT	.	TRBV18	TRBJ1-3	.
CASSQESTRTGTYNEQFF	TGTGCCAGCAGCCAAGAAAGTACTAGGACAGGGACCTACAATGAGCAGTTCTTC	TRBD1	TRBV4-2	TRBJ2-1	once
CASSEGTTASDTQYF	TGTGCCAGCAGTGAAGGGACGACAGCCTCAGATACGCAGTATTTT	.	TRBV6-1	TRBJ2-3	.
CASSEAGANYGYTF	TGTGCCAGCAGTGAAGCGGGCGCTAACTATGGCTACACCTTC	.	TRBV25-1	TRBJ1-2	.
CASSLARDSEQSSYNEQFF	TGCGCCAGCAGCTTGGCCCGGGACTCAGAGCAGTCCTCCTACAATGAGCAGTTCTTC	.	TRBV5-1	TRBJ2-1	once
CASSAAGSNYGYTF	TGTGCCAGCAGTGCCGCAGGGTCTAACTATGGCTACACCTTC	.	TRBV28	TRBJ1-2	.
CASSVESRGSNEQFF	TGTGCCAGCAGCGTAGAGTCCCGGGGTTCCAATGAGCAGTTCTTC	.	TRBV9	TRBJ2-1	.
CATYDPGTEAFF	TGTGCCACCTACGACCCGGGCACTGAAGCTTTCTTT	.	TRBV2	TRBJ1-1	.
CASTGDRTDTQYF	TGTGCCAGCACTGGCGACCGCACAGATACGCAGTATTTT	.	TRBV11-2	TRBJ2-3	.
CASSPMGVAETQYF	TGTGCCAGTAGTCCTATGGGGGTCGCAGAGACCCAGTACTTC	.	TRBV19	TRBJ2-5	once
CAAGTSVTGELFF	TGTGCCGCCGGGACTAGCGTCACCGGGGAGCTGTTTTTT	TRBD2	TRBV15	TRBJ2-2	.